The entry that follows covers one T cell receptor beta chain sequence. Its antigen is not known. TCRdb's table, derived via immunoSEQ multiplex PCR, lists solely in-frame clones and lacks some. The sample holds approximately 100,000 clones, approximately 85% seen once. This entry belongs to a study of OX40 agonist ivuxolimab in advanced cancers. Overall study context: Of mixed ages from about 20 to 80 and averaging roughly 60 years, the group was roughly 85% male. Participants could have had prior anti-PD-1, anti-PD-L1 or anti-CTLA-4 therapy, and about 37% had some.

The study's findings and limits: By week 6 at 0.1 to 3.0 mg/kg, blood CD4+ and CD8+ T cells had expanded clonally.

This CDR3 has 12 residues. V lost 6 bases to trimming and J lost 1 base, with 6 bases between them. Germline CDR1 reads LNHDA; CDR2 reads SQIVND (reference sequence). The chain is built from TRBV19 and TRBJ1-1; D gene uncertain. Here the sequenced sample was CD4+ or CD8+ T cells sorted from blood, taken in a trial of the OX40 agonist ivuxolimab. This TCR derives from an adult with an advanced solid tumor such as melanoma, head and neck, liver or kidney cancer. The CDR3 region is CASRYTNTEAFF. CDR3 in DNA: TGTGCCAGTAGATATACGAACACTGAAGCTTTCTTT.